Below are 13 T cell receptor beta chains sequenced from a single sample in a study of blood T cell repertoires in COVID-19. Repertoires were generated with immunoSEQ multiplex PCR, while TCRdb's copy carries only in-frame clones and drops some. The sample consists of some 120,000 clones, 84% of them appearing once. The sequenced sample was peripheral blood. The receptors here all came from a woman aged 25 to 39 who had recovered from COVID-19.

The chain links TRBV6-5 to TRBJ2-6, with a tentative D call TRBD1 (6 bases). Germline loops: CDR1 MNHEY, CDR2 SVGAGI. V was trimmed by 11 bases and J by 2 bases, leaving 13 bases between them. The CDR3 has 14 amino acids. CDR3 bases: TGTGCCGGCCAGGGGACGCCTGGGGCCAACGTCCTGACTTTC. This encodes CAGQGTPGANVLTF.

V gene TRBV9 combines with J gene TRBJ2-4; 9 positions match TRBD1. The V gene's germline CDR1 is SGDLS and CDR2 YYNGEE. The CDR3 is made up of 21 amino acids. The junction had 20 bases not matched to a gene; V was cut back by 4 bases and J by 0 bases. CDR3 DNA: TGTGCCAGCAGCTCCCATCCCGGGACAGGGAGTAACAACGTAGCCAAAAACATTCAGTACTTC. This codes for CASSSHPGTGSNNVAKNIQYF.

J is TRBJ2-3 and V is TRBV7-6; D call uncertain. Trimming left V 4 bases short and J 1 base short, with 12 bases between. The germline V gene has CDR1 SGHVS and CDR2 FNYEAQ. This CDR3 has 15 amino acids. The CDR3 coding sequence is TGTGCCAGCAGCTACCAAGCGCTGGGCACAGATACGCAGTATTTT. It encodes CASSYQALGTDTQYF.

As to this clone: This specimen includes other DNA sequences encoding the same CDR3. V is TRBV5-1 and J is TRBJ1-1, with 8 positions matching TRBD1. The CDR3 spans 14 residues. Germline V gives CDR1 SGHRS, CDR2 YFSETQ. Trimming took 2 bases from V and 1 from J; bases not matched to a gene: 1. CDR3 in amino acids: CASSLQGGNTEAFF. Here the CDR3 DNA reads TGCGCCAGCAGCTTACAGGGGGGGAACACTGAAGCTTTCTTT.

The chain combines TRBV20-1 with TRBJ2-5, with 7 bases identical to TRBD1. The CDR3 is 14 residues long. J gave up 2 bases and V 5 bases, and 8 bases lay outside the gene matches. Germline CDR1 reads DFQATT; CDR2 reads SNEGSKA (reference sequence). This CDR3 is CSARDGTAQETQYF. In nucleotides, the CDR3 is TGCAGTGCTCGTGACGGGACAGCACAAGAGACCCAGTACTTC.

This rearrangement joins TRBV15 to TRBJ1-2; weak D call: TRBD1 (5 bases). With 0 bases removed from V and 8 bases from J, the gap between germline ends came to 19 bases. Germline CDR1 is LNHNV and CDR2 is YYDKDF (reference sequence). There are 16 residues in the CDR3. Here the CDR3 reads CATSRDPTRGGAGYTF. The DNA for the CDR3 is TGTGCCACCAGCAGAGATCCCACGCGGGGAGGGGCCGGCTACACCTTC.

Turning to this clone: The same CDR3 arises from other DNA sequences in this sample as well. The V call is TRBV12-3 or TRBV12-4, the J call TRBJ2-7; D call uncertain. V lost 6 bases, J lost 0 bases, and 3 bases lay in between. The CDR3 runs 11 residues. The CDR3 DNA reads TGTGCCAGCAGCTCCTCCTACGAGCAGTACTTC. Translating it yields CASSSSYEQYF.

The chain has TRBV15 and TRBJ2-7, with 14 positions matching TRBD2. This CDR3 comprises 18 residues. With V trimmed by 0 bases and J by 4 bases, 8 bases remained unmatched. The germline CDR1 and CDR2 sequences are LNHNV and YYDKDF (reference sequence). DNA of the CDR3: TGTGCCACCAGCAGAGATCGGTCCGGGACTAGCGGGAGTTACGAGCAGTACTTC. It codes for CATSRDRSGTSGSYEQYF.

This clone has just a few counts. For the CDR3, the DNA is TGTGCCAGTAGTATAGATTCGACGGGAGGACGTGAGCAGTTCTTC. Its translation is CASSIDSTGGREQFF. V is TRBV19 and J is TRBJ2-1; 7 bases align to TRBD2. CDR3 size: 15 residues. The trim removed 0 bases at V and 9 bases at J, leaving 8 bases unmatched. Germline CDR1 and CDR2: LNHDA and SQIVND (reference sequence).

The rearrangement links TRBV6-1 to TRBJ1-2; 8 bases map to TRBD1. CDR3 length: 15 residues. Germline V lookup: CDR1 MNHNS, CDR2 SASEGT. Unmatched junction bases numbered 10, after V lost 3 bases and J lost 7 bases. In nucleotides, the CDR3 is TGTGCCAGCAGTGACCGGACAGGGAGGTTCGCTGGCTACACCTTC. Translating gives CASSDRTGRFAGYTF.

J is TRBJ2-5 and V is TRBV5-4; 8 nucleotides align to TRBD1. V gave up 4 bases and J gave up 2 bases; unmatched junction bases: 7. Germline values: CDR1 SGHNT, CDR2 YYREEE (reference sequence). The CDR3 is 15 amino acids. In DNA, the CDR3 is TGTGCCAGCAGCCCGACAGGGGCTATGCAAGAGACCCAGTACTTC. Amino acids: CASSPTGAMQETQYF.

The chain combines TRBV6-5 with TRBJ2-1, with 9 positions matching TRBD1. V lost 6 bases to trimming and J lost 2 bases; unmatched junction nucleotides: 2. Germline lookup yields CDR1 MNHEY and CDR2 SVGAGI. CDR3 length: 14 amino acids. This chain's CDR3 is CASRGQGPYNEQFF. The DNA for the CDR3 is TGTGCCAGCAGGGGACAGGGCCCCTACAATGAGCAGTTCTTC.

V usage is TRBV3-1 (or the pseudogene TRBV3-2) and J usage is TRBJ2-3; 9 bases agree with TRBD1. Unmatched junction bases numbered 6, after V lost 4 bases and J lost 4 bases. The CDR3 has 15 residues. CDR1 is LGHDT, CDR2 YNNKEL, per germline (reference sequence). The CDR3 loop reads CASSPRDRAADTQYF. CDR3 bases: TGTGCCAGCAGCCCTCGGGACAGGGCGGCAGATACGCAGTATTTT.